This record looks at one T cell receptor (beta chain) sequence and its context. This entry is derived from a study of blood T cell repertoires in COVID-19. Across the whole study: The United States, Italy and Spain supplied acute and convalescent COVID-19 samples. Sources were T cells, B-cell-depleted T cells, or PBMCs; the material itself was cDNA or gDNA.

With 3 bases clipped from V and 7 bases from J, the junction kept 1 base outside the gene matches. In germline, CDR1 is KGHSH, CDR2 LQKENI. The length of the CDR3 is 14 residues. Original methodology: The assay estimated nucleated cells by amplifying reference gene primers. Generated by immunoSEQ multiplex PCR, the TCRdb table keeps only in-frame clones and is missing some. Clonal size and the V and J genes are those of that table, whereas D and trimming came from the DNA. This sample has 40,000 or so clones, with 80% to 90% found just once. The receptor's source is a man younger than 45 with active or convalescent COVID-19. The rearrangement uses TRBV18 and TRBJ1-4; 11 nucleotides align to TRBD1. Sequencing input: peripheral blood. The CDR3 nucleotides are TGTGCCAGCTCACCTGGGACAGGGGGTGAAAAACTGTTTTTT. Translation: CASSPGTGGEKLFF. The variable domain in full, completed from reference TRBV18 and TRBJ1-4, reads NAGVMQNPRHLVRRRGQEARLRCSPMKGHSHVYWYRQLPEEGLKFMVYLQKENIIDESGMPKERFSAEFPKEGPSILRIQQVVRGDSAAYFCASSPGTGGEKLFFGSGTQLSVL.